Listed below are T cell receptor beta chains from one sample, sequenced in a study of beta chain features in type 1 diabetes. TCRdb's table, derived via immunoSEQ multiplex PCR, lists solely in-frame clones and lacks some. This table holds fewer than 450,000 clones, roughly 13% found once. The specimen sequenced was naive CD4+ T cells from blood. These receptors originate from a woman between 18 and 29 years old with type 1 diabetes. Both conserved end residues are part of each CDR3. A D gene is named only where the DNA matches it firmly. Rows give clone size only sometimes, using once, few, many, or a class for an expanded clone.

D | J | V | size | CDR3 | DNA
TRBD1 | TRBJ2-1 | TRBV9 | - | CASSVVPGQGAVEQFF | TGTGCCAGCAGCGTAGTTCCGGGACAGGGGGCCGTAGAGCAGTTCTTC
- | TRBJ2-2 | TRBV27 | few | CASSRANTGELFF | TGTGCCAGCAGCCGCGCGAACACCGGGGAGCTGTTTTTT
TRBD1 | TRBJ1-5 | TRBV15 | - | CATSRGTGSGQPQHF | TGTGCCACCAGCAGAGGGACAGGGTCCGGTCAGCCCCAGCATTTT
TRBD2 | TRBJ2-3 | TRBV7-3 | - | CASSLIAGGWTDTQYF | TGTGCCAGCAGCTTAATTGCGGGAGGTTGGACAGATACGCAGTATTTT
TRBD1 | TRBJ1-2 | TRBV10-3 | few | CAISEWDRGYGYTF | TGTGCCATCAGTGAATGGGACAGGGGCTATGGCTACACCTTC
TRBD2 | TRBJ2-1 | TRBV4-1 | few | CASRKREGIYEQFF | TGCGCCAGCAGAAAGCGGGAGGGCATCTATGAGCAGTTCTTC
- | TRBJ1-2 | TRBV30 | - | CAWSDRALHYGYTF | TGTGCCTGGAGTGACAGGGCCCTTCACTATGGCTACACCTTC
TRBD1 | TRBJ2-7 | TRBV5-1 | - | CASSMGQLEQYF | TGCGCCAGCAGCATGGGACAGCTCGAGCAGTACTTC
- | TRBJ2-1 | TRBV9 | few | CASSVAGRGSYNEQFF | TGTGCCAGCAGCGTAGCGGGCCGGGGCTCCTACAATGAGCAGTTCTTC
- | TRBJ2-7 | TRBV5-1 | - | CASSLEGQGHSSYEQYF | TGCGCCAGCAGCTTGGAAGGGCAGGGACACAGCTCCTACGAGCAGTACTTC
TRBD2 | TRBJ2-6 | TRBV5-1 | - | CASRLAGTPGANVLTF | TGCGCCAGTAGACTAGCGGGAACCCCTGGGGCCAACGTCCTGACTTTC
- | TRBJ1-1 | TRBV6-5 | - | CASSYSRGTEAFF | TGTGCCAGCAGTTACTCTCGGGGGACTGAAGCTTTCTTT
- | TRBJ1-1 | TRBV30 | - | CAWLALYTEAFF | TGTGCCTGGCTCGCGTTATACACTGAAGCTTTCTTT
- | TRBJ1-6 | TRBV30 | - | CAWRPGQNSPLHF | TGTGCCTGGAGACCAGGGCAGAATTCACCCCTCCACTTT
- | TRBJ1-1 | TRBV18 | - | CASSPRLADLNTEAFF | TGTGCCAGCTCACCACGATTGGCGGACTTGAACACTGAAGCTTTCTTT
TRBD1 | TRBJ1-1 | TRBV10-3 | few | CAISWTGGAEAFF | TGTGCCATCAGTTGGACAGGGGGAGCTGAAGCTTTCTTT
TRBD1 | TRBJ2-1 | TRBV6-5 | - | CASSYTTGYNEQFF | TGTGCCAGCAGTTACACGACAGGGTACAATGAGCAGTTCTTC
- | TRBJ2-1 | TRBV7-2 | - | CASSRSVAEQFF | TGTGCCAGCAGCCGTTCAGTCGCTGAGCAGTTCTTC
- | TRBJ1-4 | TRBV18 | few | CASSVGVRDEKLFF | TGTGCCAGCTCAGTCGGGGTGCGAGATGAAAAACTGTTTTTT
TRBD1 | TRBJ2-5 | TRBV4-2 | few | CASSKSDRDIETQYF | TGTGCCAGCAGTAAATCCGACAGGGACATCGAGACCCAGTACTTC
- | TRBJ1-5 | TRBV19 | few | CASSIGGGSNQPQHF | TGTGCCAGTAGTATAGGGGGCGGAAGCAATCAGCCCCAGCATTTT
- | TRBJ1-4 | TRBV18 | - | CASSLTTAGANEKLFF | TGTGCCAGCTCACTTACGACAGCGGGAGCTAATGAAAAACTGTTTTTT
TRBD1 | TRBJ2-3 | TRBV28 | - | CASSSAQGDTQYF | TGTGCCAGCAGTTCCGCACAGGGGGATACGCAGTATTTT
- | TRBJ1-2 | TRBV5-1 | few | CAIRDSNYGYTF | TGCGCCATCCGTGACAGCAACTATGGCTACACCTTC
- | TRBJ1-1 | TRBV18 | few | CASSPDRGSTEAFF | TGTGCCAGCTCACCGGACAGAGGGAGCACTGAAGCTTTCTTT
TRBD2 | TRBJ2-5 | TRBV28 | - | CASSLRLAGRETQYF | TGTGCCAGCAGTCTTCGACTAGCGGGGAGGGAGACCCAGTACTTC
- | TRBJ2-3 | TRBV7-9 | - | CASSSRLASSTDTQYF | TGTGCCAGCAGCTCCCGGCTAGCGTCTAGCACAGATACGCAGTATTTT
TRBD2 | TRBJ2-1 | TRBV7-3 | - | CASSRTGLAGAEQFF | TGTGCCAGCAGCCGGACGGGACTAGCGGGAGCCGAGCAGTTCTTC
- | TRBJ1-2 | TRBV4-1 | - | CASSQVVLGFRKQDGYTF | TGCGCCAGCAGCCAAGTCGTCCTCGGGTTTAGGAAACAGGATGGCTACACCTTC
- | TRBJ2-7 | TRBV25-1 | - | CASSRDYEQYF | TGTGCCAGCAGCAGGGATTACGAGCAGTACTTC
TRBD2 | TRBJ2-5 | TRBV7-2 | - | CASSLSGLAAGTQYF | TGTGCCAGCAGCTTATCCGGACTAGCGGCGGGGACCCAGTACTTC
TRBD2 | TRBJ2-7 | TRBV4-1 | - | CASSQDVTSGRKEQYF | TGCGCCAGCAGCCAAGATGTGACTAGCGGGCGAAAAGAGCAGTACTTC
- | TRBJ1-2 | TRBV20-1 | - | CSTRRGYGYTF | TGCAGTACTAGAAGAGGGTATGGCTACACCTTC
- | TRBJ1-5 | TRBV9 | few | CASSQTGSQPQHF | TGTGCCAGCAGCCAAACAGGCTCTCAGCCCCAGCATTTT
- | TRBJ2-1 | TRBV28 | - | CASTLGGGNNEQFF | TGTGCCAGCACCCTGGGGGGAGGCAACAATGAGCAGTTCTTC
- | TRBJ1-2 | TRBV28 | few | CASSPGDGYTF | TGTGCCAGCAGTCCCGGGGATGGCTACACCTTC
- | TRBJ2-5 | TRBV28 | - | CASSLAPGSQYF | TGTGCCAGCAGTTTGGCCCCAGGGTCCCAGTACTTC
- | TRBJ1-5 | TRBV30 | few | CAWSVHSREQPQHF | TGTGCCTGGAGTGTACATTCCAGGGAACAGCCCCAGCATTTT
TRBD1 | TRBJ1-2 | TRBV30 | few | CAWSTSGTGDSGYTF | TGTGCCTGGAGTACTTCAGGGACAGGGGACTCTGGCTACACCTTC
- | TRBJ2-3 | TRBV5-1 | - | CASSSGRSTDTQYF | TGCGCCAGCAGTTCAGGGCGAAGCACAGATACGCAGTATTTT
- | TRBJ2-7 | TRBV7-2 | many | CAISTSPYEQYF | TGTGCCATCTCGACTAGTCCCTACGAGCAGTACTTC
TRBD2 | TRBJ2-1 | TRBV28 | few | CASSFMTSGLIYNEQFF | TGTGCCAGCAGTTTTATGACTAGCGGGCTTATCTACAATGAGCAGTTCTTC
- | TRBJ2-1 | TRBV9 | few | CASSGGGLEDEQFF | TGTGCCAGCAGCGGGGGGGGCCTGGAGGATGAGCAGTTCTTC
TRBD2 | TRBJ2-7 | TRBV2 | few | CASSEGSGRGSYEQYF | TGTGCCAGCAGTGAAGGAAGCGGGAGAGGGTCCTACGAGCAGTACTTC
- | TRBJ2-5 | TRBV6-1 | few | CASRQGETQYF | TGTGCCAGCAGACAGGGCGAGACCCAGTACTTC
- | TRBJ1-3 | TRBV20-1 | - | CSASSEGTIYF | TGCAGTGCTAGCTCTGAGGGCACCATATATTTT
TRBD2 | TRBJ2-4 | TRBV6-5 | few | CASSSLSGLELNIQYF | TGTGCCAGCAGTTCCCTGTCGGGACTAGAGTTGAACATTCAGTACTTC
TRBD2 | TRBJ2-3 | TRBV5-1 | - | CASSFLAVTTDTQYF | TGCGCCAGCAGCTTTCTAGCGGTAACCACAGATACGCAGTATTTT
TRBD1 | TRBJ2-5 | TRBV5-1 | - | CASSSDRGETQYF | TGCGCCAGCAGCTCTGACAGGGGAGAGACCCAGTACTTC
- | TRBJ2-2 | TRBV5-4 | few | CASSLPGANTGELFF | TGTGCCAGCAGCTTGCCGGGAGCGAACACCGGGGAGCTGTTTTTT
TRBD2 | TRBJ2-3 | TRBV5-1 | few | CASSLGATSGRDTQYF | TGCGCCAGCAGCTTGGGCGCTACTAGCGGGAGGGATACGCAGTATTTT
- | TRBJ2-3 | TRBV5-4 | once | CASSHGQTSTDTQYF | TGTGCCAGCAGCCACGGACAGACCAGCACAGATACGCAGTATTTT